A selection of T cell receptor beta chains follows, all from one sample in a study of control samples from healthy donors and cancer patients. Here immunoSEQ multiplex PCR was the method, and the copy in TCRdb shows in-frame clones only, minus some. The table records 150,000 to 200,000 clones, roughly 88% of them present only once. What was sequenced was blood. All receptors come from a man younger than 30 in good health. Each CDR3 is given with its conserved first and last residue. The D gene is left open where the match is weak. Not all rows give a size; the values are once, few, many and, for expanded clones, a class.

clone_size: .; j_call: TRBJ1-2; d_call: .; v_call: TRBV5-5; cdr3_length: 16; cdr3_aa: CASRTMGAEFNYGYTF; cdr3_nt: TGTGCCAGCAGGACTATGGGGGCCGAATTTAACTATGGCTACACCTTC
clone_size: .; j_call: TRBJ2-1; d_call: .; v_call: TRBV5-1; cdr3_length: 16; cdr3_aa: CASSLAGSGVYNEQFF; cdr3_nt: TGCGCCAGCAGCTTGGCCGGGTCAGGGGTCTACAATGAGCAGTTCTTC
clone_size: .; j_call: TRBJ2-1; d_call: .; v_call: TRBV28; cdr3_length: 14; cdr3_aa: CASSFRSSYNEQFF; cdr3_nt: TGTGCCAGCAGTTTTAGAAGCTCCTACAATGAGCAGTTCTTC
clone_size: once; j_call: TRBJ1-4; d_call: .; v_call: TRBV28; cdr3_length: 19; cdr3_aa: CASSQYPQGGRFIVEKLFF; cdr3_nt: TGTGCCAGCAGCCAATATCCCCAGGGAGGGAGGTTCATTGTTGAAAAACTGTTTTTT
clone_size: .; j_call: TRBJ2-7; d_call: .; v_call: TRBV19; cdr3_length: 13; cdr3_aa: CASSEGPSYEQYF; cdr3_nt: TGTGCCAGTAGTGAGGGACCGAGCTACGAGCAGTACTTC
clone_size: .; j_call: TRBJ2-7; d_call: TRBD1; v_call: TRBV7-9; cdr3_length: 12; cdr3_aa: CASRNQGDEQYF; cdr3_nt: TGTGCCAGCAGGAATCAGGGGGACGAGCAGTACTTC
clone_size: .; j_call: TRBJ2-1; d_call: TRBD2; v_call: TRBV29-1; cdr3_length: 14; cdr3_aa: CSVVLAAHYNEQFF; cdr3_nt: TGCAGCGTTGTTCTAGCGGCGCACTACAATGAGCAGTTCTTC
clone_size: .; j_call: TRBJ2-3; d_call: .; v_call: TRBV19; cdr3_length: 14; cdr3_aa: CASSASSRADTQYF; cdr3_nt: TGTGCCAGTAGTGCCTCCTCTCGGGCTGATACGCAGTATTTT
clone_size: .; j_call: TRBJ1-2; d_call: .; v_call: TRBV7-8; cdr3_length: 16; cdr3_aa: CASSPPRTATNYGYTF; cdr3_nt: TGTGCCAGCAGCCCCCCCCGGACGGCTACTAACTATGGCTACACCTTC
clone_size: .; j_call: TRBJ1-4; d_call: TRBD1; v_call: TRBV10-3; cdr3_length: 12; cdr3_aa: CAIRGQSEKLFF; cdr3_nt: TGTGCCATCAGGGGACAGAGTGAAAAACTGTTTTTT
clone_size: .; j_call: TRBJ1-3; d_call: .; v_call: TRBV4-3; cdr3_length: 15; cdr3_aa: CASSQDRTSGNTIYF; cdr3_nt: TGCGCCAGCAGCCAAGACAGGACCTCTGGAAACACCATATATTTT
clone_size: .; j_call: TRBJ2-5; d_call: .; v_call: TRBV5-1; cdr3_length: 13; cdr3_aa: CASSPQNAGTQYF; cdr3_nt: TGCGCCAGCAGCCCCCAAAATGCTGGGACCCAGTACTTC
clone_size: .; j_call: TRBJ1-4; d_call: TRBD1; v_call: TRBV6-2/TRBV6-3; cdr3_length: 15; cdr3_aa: CASSAGQGNNEKLFF; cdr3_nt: TGTGCCAGCAGTGCCGGACAGGGTAATAATGAAAAACTGTTTTTT
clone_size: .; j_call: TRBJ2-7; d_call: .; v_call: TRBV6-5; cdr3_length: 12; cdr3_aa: CASWPRAYVQYF; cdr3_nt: TGTGCCAGCTGGCCAAGGGCCTACGTGCAGTACTTC
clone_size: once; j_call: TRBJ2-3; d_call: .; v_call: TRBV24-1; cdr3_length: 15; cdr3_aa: CATSDPGGLTDTQYF; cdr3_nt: TGTGCCACCAGTGACCCCGGCGGACTTACAGATACGCAGTATTTT
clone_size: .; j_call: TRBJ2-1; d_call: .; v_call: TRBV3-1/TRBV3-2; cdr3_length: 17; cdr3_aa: CASSQGYRGRRGNEQFF; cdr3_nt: TGTGCCAGCAGCCAAGGCTATAGGGGTAGACGGGGCAATGAGCAGTTCTTC
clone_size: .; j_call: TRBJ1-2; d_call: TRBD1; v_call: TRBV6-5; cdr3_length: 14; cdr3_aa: CASTGQGVHWGYTF; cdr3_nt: TGTGCCAGTACGGGGCAGGGGGTCCACTGGGGCTACACCTTC
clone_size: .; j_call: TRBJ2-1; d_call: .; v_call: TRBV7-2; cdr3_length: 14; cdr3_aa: CASSFGGSYNEQFF; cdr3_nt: TGTGCCAGCAGCTTTGGGGGTTCCTACAATGAGCAGTTCTTC
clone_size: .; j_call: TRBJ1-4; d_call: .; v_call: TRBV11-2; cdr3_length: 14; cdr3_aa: CASRQPGRMEKLFF; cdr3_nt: TGTGCCAGCAGACAACCGGGACGGATGGAAAAACTGTTTTTT
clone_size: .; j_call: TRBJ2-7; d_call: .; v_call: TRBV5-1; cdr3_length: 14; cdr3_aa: CASSRETPPVEQYF; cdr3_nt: TGCGCCAGCAGCCGAGAGACTCCGCCGGTTGAGCAGTACTTC
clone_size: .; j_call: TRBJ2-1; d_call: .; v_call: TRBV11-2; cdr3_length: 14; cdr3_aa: CASSLRSGGTEQFF; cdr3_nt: TGTGCCAGCAGCTTAAGGAGCGGAGGGACTGAGCAGTTCTTC
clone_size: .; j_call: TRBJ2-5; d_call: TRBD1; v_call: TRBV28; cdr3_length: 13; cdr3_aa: CASRGTGQETQYF; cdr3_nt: TGTGCCAGCAGGGGGACAGGCCAAGAGACCCAGTACTTC
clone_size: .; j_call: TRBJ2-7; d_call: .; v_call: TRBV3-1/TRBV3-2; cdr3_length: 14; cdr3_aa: CASSQTRSSYEQYF; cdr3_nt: TGTGCCAGCAGCCAAACAAGGAGCTCCTACGAGCAGTACTTC
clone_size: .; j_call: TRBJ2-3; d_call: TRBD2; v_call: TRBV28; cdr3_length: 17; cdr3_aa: CASSRRLAGTFTDTQYF; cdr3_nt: TGTGCCAGCAGTCGCAGACTAGCGGGGACCTTCACAGATACGCAGTATTTT
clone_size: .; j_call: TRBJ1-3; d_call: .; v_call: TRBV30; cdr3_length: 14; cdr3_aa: CAWTYSVSGNTIYF; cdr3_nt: TGTGCCTGGACATACAGTGTCTCTGGAAACACCATATATTTT
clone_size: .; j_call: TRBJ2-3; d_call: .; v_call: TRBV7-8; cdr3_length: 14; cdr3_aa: CATRTGHSTDTQYF; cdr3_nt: TGTGCCACCAGAACGGGACACAGCACAGATACGCAGTATTTT
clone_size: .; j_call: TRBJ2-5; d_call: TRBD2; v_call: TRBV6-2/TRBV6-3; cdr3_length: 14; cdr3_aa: CASSAIAGKETQYF; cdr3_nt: TGTGCCAGCAGCGCAATAGCGGGGAAAGAGACCCAGTACTTC
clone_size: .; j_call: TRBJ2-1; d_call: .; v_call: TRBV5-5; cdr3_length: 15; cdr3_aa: CASSLEGGSYNEQFF; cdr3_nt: TGTGCCAGCAGCCTGGAGGGGGGCTCCTACAATGAGCAGTTCTTC
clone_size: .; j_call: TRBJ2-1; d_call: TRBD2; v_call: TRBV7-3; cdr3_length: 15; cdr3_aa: CASSSILAGFNEQFF; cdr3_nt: TGTGCCAGCAGCTCAATACTAGCGGGCTTCAATGAGCAGTTCTTC
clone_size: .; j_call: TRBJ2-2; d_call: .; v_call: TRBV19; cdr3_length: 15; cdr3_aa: CASSIPRTDTGELFF; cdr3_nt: TGTGCCAGTAGTATCCCCAGGACGGACACCGGGGAGCTGTTTTTT
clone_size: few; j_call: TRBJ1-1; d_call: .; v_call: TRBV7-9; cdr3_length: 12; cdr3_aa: CATGRMNTEAFF; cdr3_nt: TGTGCCACTGGACGGATGAACACTGAAGCTTTCTTT
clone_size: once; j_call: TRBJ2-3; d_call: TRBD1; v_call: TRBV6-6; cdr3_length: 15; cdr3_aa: CASTPTGISTDTQYF; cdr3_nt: TGTGCCAGCACCCCGACAGGGATAAGCACAGATACGCAGTATTTT
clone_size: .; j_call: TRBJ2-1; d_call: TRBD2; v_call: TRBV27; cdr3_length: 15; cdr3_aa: CASSLAGGSYNEQFF; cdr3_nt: TGTGCCAGCAGCTTAGCGGGGGGTTCCTACAATGAGCAGTTCTTC
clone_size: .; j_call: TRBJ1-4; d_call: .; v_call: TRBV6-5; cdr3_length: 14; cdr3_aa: CASSPTASNEKLFF; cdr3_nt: TGTGCCAGCAGCCCGACAGCCTCTAATGAAAAACTGTTTTTT
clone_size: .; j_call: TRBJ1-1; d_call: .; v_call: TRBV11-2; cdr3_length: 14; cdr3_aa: CASTRLNMNTEAFF; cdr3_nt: TGTGCCAGCACCCGCCTTAACATGAACACTGAAGCTTTCTTT
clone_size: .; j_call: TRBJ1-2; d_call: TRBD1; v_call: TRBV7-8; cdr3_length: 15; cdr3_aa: CASSANRGANYGYTF; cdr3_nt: TGTGCCAGCAGCGCCAACAGGGGAGCTAACTATGGCTACACCTTC
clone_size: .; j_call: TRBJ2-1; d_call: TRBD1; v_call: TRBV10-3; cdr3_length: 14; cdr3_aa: CAISPGQGYNEQFF; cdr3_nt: TGTGCCATCAGCCCGGGACAGGGCTACAATGAGCAGTTCTTC
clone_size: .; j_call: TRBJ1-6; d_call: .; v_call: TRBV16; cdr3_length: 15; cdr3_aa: CASSQGWRVNSPLHF; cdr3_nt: TGTGCCAGCAGCCAAGGGTGGAGGGTAAATTCACCCCTCCACTTT
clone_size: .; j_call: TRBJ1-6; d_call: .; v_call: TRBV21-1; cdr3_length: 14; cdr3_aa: CASSAAWKNSPLHF; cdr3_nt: TGTGCCAGCAGCGCCGCGTGGAAAAATTCACCCCTCCACTTT
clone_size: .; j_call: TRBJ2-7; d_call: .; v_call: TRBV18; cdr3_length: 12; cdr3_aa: CASSPPGGEQYF; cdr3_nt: TGTGCCAGCTCACCACCGGGTGGCGAGCAGTACTTC
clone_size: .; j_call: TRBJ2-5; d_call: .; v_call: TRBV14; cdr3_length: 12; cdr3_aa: CASSHPAETQYF; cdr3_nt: TGTGCCAGCAGCCACCCCGCGGAGACCCAGTACTTC
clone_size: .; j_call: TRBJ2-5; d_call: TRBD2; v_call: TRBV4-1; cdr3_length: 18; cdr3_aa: CASSQADRPAGGIGTQYF; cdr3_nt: TGCGCCAGCAGCCAAGCCGATAGGCCAGCGGGGGGTATAGGGACCCAGTACTTC